This entry features one T cell receptor (beta chain) sequence. Per the germline V gene, CDR1 is KGHSH and CDR2 is LQKENI. The CDR3 consists of 16 residues. Between the trimmed V and J ends, which lost 3 bases and 1 base, there was a span of 15 bases. The data derive from a study of control samples from healthy donors and cancer patients. The assay was immunoSEQ multiplex PCR, and TCRdb's table has in-frame clones only and misses some. There are more than 75,000 clones in the sample; over 60% occur only once, and under 12% lies in the top ten. The chain carries TRBV18 and TRBJ1-1; D may be TRBD1 (5 bases). The sample taken for sequencing was blood. This TCR was sampled from a woman aged 25 to 39 in good health. The CDR3 sequence: CASSPSPGRGNTEAFF. As DNA, the CDR3 is TGTGCCAGCTCACCCTCCCCCGGGAGGGGGAACACTGAAGCTTTCTTT.